Shown below are 10 T cell receptor beta chains from a single sample sequenced in a study of blood T cell repertoires in COVID-19. Produced via immunoSEQ multiplex PCR; TCRdb's table is partial and in-frame only. Found here are under 250,000 clones, around nine tenths of them singletons; the top ten hold approximately 2.6%. Sample: peripheral blood. These receptors were taken from a woman aged 55 to 70 with acute or convalescent COVID-19.

The chain combines TRBV28 with TRBJ2-3, with TRBD2 identical over 11 bases. With V trimmed by 6 bases and J by 3 bases, 8 bases remained unmatched. The CDR3 consists of 16 residues. The V gene's germline CDR1 is MDHEN and CDR2 SYDVKM. CDR3 sequence reads: CASSFPRTSGTDTQYF. The CDR3 nucleotides read TGTGCCAGCAGCTTCCCCAGGACTAGCGGGACAGATACGCAGTATTTT.

V gene TRBV18 combines with J gene TRBJ1-1; perhaps TRBD1 as D (6 bases). Germline CDR1 is KGHSH and CDR2 is LQKENI. V was shortened by 5 bases and J by 1 base, with 11 bases between the two germline ends. This CDR3 has 14 amino acids. CDR3 residues: CASSAGQTNTEAFF. Here the CDR3 DNA reads TGTGCCAGCTCAGCCGGACAGACGAACACTGAAGCTTTCTTT.

This clone occurred a few times. The chain uses TRBV30 and TRBJ1-4, with TRBD1 matching 7 bases. CDR1 and CDR2 (germline): GTSNPN, SVGIG (reference sequence). This CDR3 is 13 amino acids long. J lost 4 bases, V lost 7 bases, and 6 bases had no gene match. The CDR3 region is CALRQGNNEKLFF. The CDR3 region has the DNA TGTGCCTTGCGACAGGGAAATAATGAAAAACTGTTTTTT.

The CDR3 DNA is TGTGCCATCAGTGGCGGACAGGCTAAAGGTGAAAAACTGTTTTTT. This translates into CAISGGQAKGEKLFF. This chain uses TRBV10-3 with TRBJ1-4; 7 nucleotides line up with TRBD1. The CDR3 is 15 residues long. From germline, CDR1 is ENHRY and CDR2 SYGVKD. With 4 bases clipped from V and 7 bases from J, the junction kept 9 bases outside the gene matches.

This clone was detected a few times. The chain links TRBV3-1 (or the pseudogene TRBV3-2) to TRBJ1-1; no reliable D call. The CDR3 is 14 amino acids. V was pared by 0 bases and J by 9 bases, with 14 bases between. Germline assignment: CDR1 LGHDT and CDR2 YNNKEL (reference sequence). CDR3 in amino acids: CASSQDPRVYKAFF. In DNA form, the CDR3 reads TGTGCCAGCAGCCAAGATCCCCGGGTCTACAAAGCTTTCTTT.

This clone was found once. This chain joins TRBV5-1 and TRBJ2-7; no clear D gene. Germline V gives CDR1 SGHRS, CDR2 YFSETQ. Trimming pared 5 bases from V and 0 bases from J, leaving 9 bases between. CDR3 size: 13 residues. The CDR3 DNA sequence: TGCGCCAGCAGGAACGCGGCCTCCTACGAGCAGTACTTC. This translates into CASRNAASYEQYF.

This clone has just one count. The chain recombines TRBV6-4 with TRBJ2-2; TRBD2 agrees at 7 bases. Trimming cost V 6 bases and J 6 bases; bases outside gene matches: 4. Germline CDR1 reads MRHNA; CDR2 reads SNTAGT. This CDR3 is built from 13 residues. CDR3 region: CASSATSPGELFF. As DNA, the CDR3 is TGTGCCAGCAGCGCGACTAGCCCCGGGGAGCTGTTTTTT.

As to this clone: Sequence at one end of the junction differs from germline and may be a read error. The chain links TRBV11-2 to TRBJ2-7; D not resolved. Germline V gives CDR1 SGHAT, CDR2 FQNNGV. The CDR3 has 12 residues. Written as DNA, the CDR3 is TGTGCCAGCAGCATAGACCAGTACGAGCAGTACTTC. This translates into CASSIDQYEQYF. Combining the CDR3 with reference TRBV11-2 and TRBJ2-7 gives the whole variable domain EAGVAQSPRYKIIEKRQSVAFWCNPISGHATLYWYQQILGQGPKLLIQFQNNGVVDDSQLPKDRFSAERLKGVDSTLKIQPAKLEDSAVYLCASSIDQYEQYFGPGTRLTVT.

V usage is TRBV10-3 and J usage is TRBJ2-5; 8 nucleotides line up with TRBD2. J was trimmed by 2 bases and V by 4 bases; bases with no gene match: 9. The CDR3 contains 16 residues. Germline-derived CDR1 and CDR2 are ENHRY and SYGVKD. The DNA for the CDR3 is TGTGCCATCAGTGGAAGGATAGCGGGGCAACAAGAGACCCAGTACTTC. The encoded protein is CAISGRIAGQQETQYF.

This sequence joins TRBV4-2 and TRBJ2-3; 8 bases match TRBD2. The germline V gene has CDR1 LGHNA and CDR2 YNFKEQ. Unmatched junction bases numbered 1, after V lost 0 bases and J lost 5 bases. The length of the CDR3 is 14 residues. DNA for the CDR3: TGTGCCAGCAGCCAAGATGCGGGGGGAGATACGCAGTATTTT. This translates into CASSQDAGGDTQYF.